This T cell receptor (beta chain) derives from a study of shared clonotypes between healthy human individuals. For the study at large: CD4 naive and CD4 memory each took three plates per donor, while CD8 naive took two and CD8 memory one.

Method: immunoSEQ multiplex PCR; TCRdb's copy keeps in-frame clones and lacks some. The sample consists of over 700,000 clones, about two thirds of them appearing once. This clone appeared a few times. The antigen remains undetermined. Trimming pared 3 bases from V and 5 bases from J, leaving 10 bases between. Germline loops: CDR1 WNHNN, CDR2 SYGVQD (reference sequence). The CDR3 is made up of 13 amino acids. Study-level results: Clonotype sharing among the donors was expected to vary with sequencing depth. Generation probabilities were higher for clonotypes shared across all four sorted-subset donors than for unshared ones.

The J gene is TRBJ1-2, the V gene TRBV10-1; D is undetermined. Material: memory CD4+ T cells sorted from blood. Subset of the sample: CD45RA-negative fraction. The receptor was derived from a woman in her 30s in good health. CDR3 DNA: TGCGCCAGCAGTGACGGAGCAAGTTATGGCTACACCTTC. Translated, it gives CASSDGASYGYTF.